This T cell receptor (beta chain) was sequenced for a study of PD-L1 blockade in urothelial cancer. Study context: Patients arrived having already received 0 to 3 prior chemotherapy regimens.

This clone was found once. Sequenced by immunoSEQ multiplex PCR; TCRdb stores in-frame clones only, minus some. The sample contains approximately 90,000 clones, 85% of which appear only once. Time point reported: pretreatment peripheral blood. The sample consisted of PBMCs, taken around atezolizumab (anti-PD-L1) treatment. This clonotype was sampled from a man in his sixties with urothelial cancer.

CDR3 DNA sequence: TGTGCCAGTAGTATGGACAGTGCAAAATCCACCGGGGAGCTGTTTTTT. Protein product: CASSMDSAKSTGELFF. This chain links TRBV19 with TRBJ2-2, with D possibly matching TRBD1 (6 bases). From germline, CDR1 is LNHDA and CDR2 SQIVND (reference sequence). The CDR3 totals 16 residues. Trimming shortened V by 3 bases and J by 4 bases, and 15 bases separated the two germline ends.